A single sample gave rise to the 23 T cell receptor beta chains below, sequenced in a study of T cells in Graves' hyperthyroidism and ophthalmopathy. Amplification of TCR beta CDR3 regions was performed using RNA transcripts as template. First-round RT-PCR with HTBI primers amplified the TCR CDR3 region. TCRdb passed the multiplex PCR reads through MiXCR, listing each CDR3 protein once. This sample has 500,000 to 650,000 distinct CDR3 sequences, with approximately 49% found just once. The sequencing sample was made of peripheral blood or thyroid tissue (not recorded which). Receptors originate from an adult woman with Graves' disease, either hyperthyroidism or ophthalmopathy (not recorded which).

This sequence joins TRBV29-1 and TRBJ2-1; 9 bases align to TRBD1. The CDR3 sequence is 14 residues long. J gave up 8 bases and V 5 bases, and 10 bases lay outside the gene matches. The germline CDR1 and CDR2 sequences are SQVTM and ANQGSEA. The CDR3 DNA is TGCAGCGTTAAGAGGGACAGGGAGGGGGATGAGCAGTTCTTC. As protein: CSVKRDREGDEQFF.

This chain connects TRBV6-2 or TRBV6-3 to TRBJ1-5, with D possibly being TRBD1 (6 bases). Germline CDR1 and CDR2: MNHEY and SVGEGT. There are 15 residues in the CDR3. Between the trimmed V and J ends, which lost 0 bases and 7 bases, there was a span of 13 bases. The CDR3 region is CASSYSGTTGQPQHF. In nucleotides, the CDR3 is TGTGCCAGCAGTTACTCCGGGACAACAGGACAGCCCCAGCATTTT.

This chain connects TRBV7-2 to TRBJ2-7, with 7 positions matching TRBD1. CDR3 length: 14 amino acids. Germline-derived CDR1 and CDR2 are SGHTA and FQGNSA. The V segment lost 8 bases and the J segment 4 bases; nucleotides outside the gene matches: 11. The CDR3 loop reads CASEPDRVVYEQYF. The CDR3 DNA sequence: TGTGCCAGCGAGCCAGACAGGGTGGTTTACGAGCAGTACTTC.

In its sample, this clonotype was seen many times. This chain uses TRBV7-3 with TRBJ1-6, with 8 bases that match TRBD1. The CDR3 runs 16 residues. Trimming removed 2 bases from V and 4 bases from J; junction bases left unmatched: 4. Looked up from germline, CDR1 is SGHTA and CDR2 is FQGTGA. CDR3 nucleotide sequence: TGTGCCAGCAGCTTAGGCGGGACAGGTTATAATTCACCCCTCCACTTT. The encoded protein is CASSLGGTGYNSPLHF.

The chain is built from TRBV13 and TRBJ1-1, with 10 nucleotides matching TRBD1. V was pared by 6 bases and J by 6 bases, with 16 bases of the junction left unmatched. Per germline, CDR1 PRHDT and CDR2 FYEKMQ (reference sequence). This CDR3 spans 17 amino acids. CDR3 nucleotide sequence: TGTGCCAGCAGTCACGCTACCCCCGGGACAGGGGTCCCTGAAGCTTTCTTT. It specifies CASSHATPGTGVPEAFF.

The V call is TRBV10-3, the J call TRBJ1-6, with TRBD1 matching over 7 bases. J gave up 7 bases and V 4 bases, and 4 bases lay outside the gene matches. The germline CDR1 and CDR2 sequences are ENHRY and SYGVKD. The CDR3 is 14 amino acids. In nucleotides, the CDR3 is TGTGCCATCAGTGTGGCGGGACAGAATTCACCCCTCCACTTT. Translating it yields CAISVAGQNSPLHF.

This clonotype was seen only once. V and J are TRBV15 and TRBJ2-5, with 7 positions matching TRBD2. V was clipped by 3 bases and J by 4 bases; unmatched bases: 14. The length of the CDR3 is 17 residues. Germline V CDR1 and CDR2: LNHNV, YYDKDF (reference sequence). The CDR3 bases are TGTGCCACCAGCAGTGAATTGCGGGCTAGCGGTGGAGAGACCCAGTACTTC. Translation: CATSSELRASGGETQYF.

This clonotype showed up just once. The genes are TRBV2 and TRBJ1-5, with TRBD1 matching 10 bases. This CDR3 spans 15 amino acids. V dropped 8 bases and J dropped 7; count of bases not matched to a gene: 11. Per the germline V gene, CDR1 is SNHLY and CDR2 is FYNNEI. CDR3 bases: TGTGCCAGCGTGGGGACAGGGGCCGGGGGACAGCCCCAGCATTTT. Protein product: CASVGTGAGGQPQHF.

In its sample, this clonotype was seen many times. The V and J genes are TRBV7-3 and TRBJ1-1; no firm D call. The germline V gene encodes CDR1 SGHTA and CDR2 FQGTGA. V dropped 5 bases and J dropped 4 bases, with 14 bases sitting between them. This CDR3 region has 14 residues. The CDR3 nucleotides read TGTGCCAGCAGCCCGGGATTCGGGTCCACTGAAGCTTTCTTT. Amino acid sequence: CASSPGFGSTEAFF.

At least ten counts were recorded for this clonotype. The V call is TRBV6-2 or TRBV6-3, the J call TRBJ1-2; D unresolved. With 5 bases removed from V and 2 bases from J, the gap between germline ends came to 6 bases. The CDR3 is made up of 12 amino acids. Looked up from germline, CDR1 is MNHEY and CDR2 is SVGEGT. The CDR3 region is CASSRENYGYTF. The CDR3 DNA reads TGTGCCAGCAGTCGCGAGAACTATGGCTACACCTTC.

Concerning this clonotype: This may stem from a read error, because a much larger clone lies one nucleotide away. This chain connects TRBV10-3 to TRBJ2-7, with TRBD2 identical over 12 bases. The trim removed 3 bases at V and 11 bases at J, leaving 8 bases unmatched. The germline V gene has CDR1 ENHRY and CDR2 SYGVKD. The CDR3 runs to 14 residues. The CDR3 nucleotides read TGTGCCATCAGTGAACGGGCTAGCGGGAGGGCCGAGTACTTC. As protein: CAISERASGRAEYF.

Many counts were recorded for this clonotype. The J gene is TRBJ1-1, the V gene TRBV2, with D unresolved. The CDR3 contains 12 residues. Looked up from germline, CDR1 is SNHLY and CDR2 is FYNNEI. V lost 11 bases, J lost 1 base, and 11 bases lay in between. CDR3 sequence: CASRQTNTEAFF. The DNA of the CDR3 is TGTGCCTCCCGCCAGACGAACACTGAAGCTTTCTTT.

The V and J genes are TRBV10-2 and TRBJ2-5, with D possibly TRBD2 on 5 matching bases. The CDR3 is 14 amino acids. Deletions cut 8 bases from V and 2 bases from J, with 15 bases between. CDR1 and CDR2 from the germline V gene are WSHSY and SAAADI. Here the CDR3 reads CASGKRRPQETQYF. The CDR3 bases are TGCGCCAGCGGAAAGCGGAGACCTCAAGAGACCCAGTACTTC.

Turning to this clonotype: One end of the junction varies from germline; a read error may be responsible. The chain employs TRBV20-1 and TRBJ2-2; 8 nucleotides match TRBD2. CDR3 length: 18 amino acids. The V gene's germline CDR1 is DFQATT and CDR2 SNEGSKA (reference sequence). The CDR3 reads CSARDHRAGGVNTGELFF. In DNA form, the CDR3 reads TGCAGTGCTAGAGATCACAGGGCGGGAGGCGTGAACACCGGGGAGCTGTTCTTT.

This rearrangement joins TRBV2 to TRBJ1-5, with 9 bases identical to TRBD1. This CDR3 contains 14 residues. V shed 3 bases, J shed 7 bases, and the junction held 4 bases outside the gene matches. CDR1 is SNHLY and CDR2 is FYNNEI in the germline V gene. CDR3 sequence: CASSERTGAQPQHF. CDR3 nucleotides: TGTGCCAGCAGTGAGCGGACAGGGGCCCAGCCCCAGCATTTT.

As for this clonotype: A junction end diverges from the germline sequence, so it may reflect a read error. As DNA, the CDR3 is TGTGCCAGCAGCTTAGTCGGGGATTTT. Protein: CASSLVGDF. This chain joins TRBV7-2 and TRBJ1-1; D is uncertain. The V gene's germline CDR1 is SGHTA and CDR2 FQGNSA. CDR3 size: 9 residues.

The V gene is TRBV15, the J gene TRBJ1-4; 8 positions agree with TRBD1. Germline values: CDR1 LNHNV, CDR2 YYDKDF (reference sequence). The CDR3 is 15 amino acids. Trimming cost V 2 bases and J 7 bases; bases outside gene matches: 6. The CDR3 protein is CATSRNTGGSEKLFF. The CDR3 nucleotides read TGTGCCACCAGCAGAAATACAGGGGGGAGTGAAAAACTGTTTTTT.

This clonotype was counted at least ten times. This sequence joins TRBV5-8 and TRBJ2-5, with 11 bases fitting TRBD2. Trimming took 1 base from V and 4 from J; bases not matched to a gene: 6. Looked up from germline, CDR1 is SGHTS and CDR2 is YDEGEE. CDR3 length: 16 residues. The CDR3, as DNA: TGTGCCAGCAGCTTGCCGCCGACTAGCGGGATAGAGACCCAGTACTTC. Amino acid sequence: CASSLPPTSGIETQYF.

Many counts were recorded for this clonotype. The V call is TRBV14, the J call TRBJ1-2; 10 bases are a match to TRBD1. There are 17 residues in the CDR3. J lost 6 bases, V lost 2 bases, and 12 bases had no gene match. Germline V CDR1 and CDR2: SGHDN, FVKESK. The CDR3 nucleotides read TGTGCCAGCAGCCAAACGCCGAGGGGGACAGGGGAACATGGCTACACCTTC. It yields the protein CASSQTPRGTGEHGYTF.

The V gene is TRBV29-1, the J gene TRBJ2-7; 7 nucleotides line up with TRBD2. After removal of 5 bases from V and 4 bases from J, the junction contained 5 bases not matched to a gene. This CDR3 comprises 12 residues. Germline V gene sequence: CDR1 SQVTM, CDR2 ANQGSEA. CDR3 nucleotides: TGCAGCGTTTGGGGAGGGGCGTACGAGCAGTACTTC. Its protein product is CSVWGGAYEQYF.

To note about this clonotype: A much larger clone lies a single base off, so this may be a read error. The chain combines TRBV5-1 with TRBJ2-5; 11 nucleotides agree with TRBD2. Per germline, CDR1 SGHRS and CDR2 YFSETQ. This CDR3 is 15 amino acids long. The CDR3 bases are TGCGCCGGCAGCTGGATTACTAGCGGGAGCGAGACCCAGTACTTC. Encoded protein: CAGSWITSGSETQYF.

Only a few counts were recorded for this clonotype. The chain links TRBV28 to TRBJ1-1, with D perhaps TRBD1 (5 bases). Trimming took 5 bases from V and 13 from J, leaving 17 bases between them. This CDR3 is 12 amino acids long. In germline, CDR1 is MDHEN, CDR2 SYDVKM. The CDR3 region is CASSLTGLPIFF. CDR3 nucleotide sequence: TGTGCCAGCAGTCTTACGGGACTCCCGATTTTCTTT.

This clonotype has more than one count but fewer than ten. The chain carries TRBV6-1 and TRBJ1-1; TRBD1 agrees at 8 bases. The germline V gene has CDR1 MNHNS and CDR2 SASEGT. There are 17 residues in the CDR3. Trimming at V came to 2 bases and at J to 2 bases, leaving 10 bases not matched to a gene. The CDR3 protein is CASSENSWTGPNTEAFF. Here the CDR3 DNA reads TGTGCCAGCAGTGAAAATTCGTGGACAGGGCCCAACACTGAAGCTTTCTTT.